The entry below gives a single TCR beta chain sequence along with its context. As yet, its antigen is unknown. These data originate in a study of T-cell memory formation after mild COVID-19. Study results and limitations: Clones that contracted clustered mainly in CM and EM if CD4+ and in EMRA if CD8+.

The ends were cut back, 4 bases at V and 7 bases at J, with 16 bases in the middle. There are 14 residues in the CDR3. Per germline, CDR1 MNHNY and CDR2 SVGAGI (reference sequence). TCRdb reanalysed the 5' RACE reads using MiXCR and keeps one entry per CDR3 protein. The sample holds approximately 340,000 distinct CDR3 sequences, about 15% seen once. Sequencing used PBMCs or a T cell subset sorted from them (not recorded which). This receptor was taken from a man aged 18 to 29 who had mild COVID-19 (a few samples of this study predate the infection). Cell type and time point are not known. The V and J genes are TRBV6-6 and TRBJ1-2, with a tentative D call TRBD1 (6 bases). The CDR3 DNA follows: TGTGCCAGCAGTTCCCCGGGGGGGGCTGGTGGCTACACCTTC. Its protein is CASSSPGGAGGYTF.